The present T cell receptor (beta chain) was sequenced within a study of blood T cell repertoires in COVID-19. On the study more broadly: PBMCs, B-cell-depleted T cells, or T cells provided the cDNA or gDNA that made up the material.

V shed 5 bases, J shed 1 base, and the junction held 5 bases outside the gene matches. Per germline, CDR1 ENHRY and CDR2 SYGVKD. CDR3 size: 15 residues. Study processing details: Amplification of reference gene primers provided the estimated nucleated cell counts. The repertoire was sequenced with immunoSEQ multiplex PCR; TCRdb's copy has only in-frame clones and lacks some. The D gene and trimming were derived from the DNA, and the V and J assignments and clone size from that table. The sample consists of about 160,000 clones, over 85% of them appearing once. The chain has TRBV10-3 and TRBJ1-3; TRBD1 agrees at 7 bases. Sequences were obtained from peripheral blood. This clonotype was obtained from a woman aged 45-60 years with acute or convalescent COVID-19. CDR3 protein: CAISTGVGSGNTIYF. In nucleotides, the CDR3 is TGTGCCATCAGTACAGGGGTGGGTTCTGGAAACACCATATATTTT.